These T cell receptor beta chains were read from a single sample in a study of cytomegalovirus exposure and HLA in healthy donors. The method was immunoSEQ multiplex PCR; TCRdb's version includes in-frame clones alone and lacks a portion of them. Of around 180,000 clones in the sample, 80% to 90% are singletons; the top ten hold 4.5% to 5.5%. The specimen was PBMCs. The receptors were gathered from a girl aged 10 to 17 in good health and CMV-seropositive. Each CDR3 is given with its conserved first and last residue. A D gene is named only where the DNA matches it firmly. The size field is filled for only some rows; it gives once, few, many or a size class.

CDR3aa: CATSRAQDLNEQYF
CDR3nt: TGTGCCACCAGCAGAGCACAGGATTTGAACGAGCAGTACTTC
d_gene: NA
v_gene: TRBV15
j_gene: TRBJ2-7
abundance: NA

CDR3aa: CASSPEDLSSTDTQYF
CDR3nt: TGTGCCAGCAGCCCGGAGGACTTATCTAGCACAGATACGCAGTATTTT
d_gene: NA
v_gene: TRBV5-6
j_gene: TRBJ2-3
abundance: NA

CDR3aa: CASSWETQHEQYF
CDR3nt: TGCGCCAGCAGCTGGGAGACACAGCACGAGCAGTACTTC
d_gene: NA
v_gene: TRBV5-1
j_gene: TRBJ2-7
abundance: NA

CDR3aa: CASSPVLQADEQYF
CDR3nt: TGTGCCAGCAGCCCGGTCCTCCAGGCCGACGAGCAGTACTTC
d_gene: NA
v_gene: TRBV13
j_gene: TRBJ2-7
abundance: NA

CDR3aa: CASSLGTGDYGYTF
CDR3nt: TGCGCCAGCAGCTTGGGGACAGGGGACTATGGCTACACCTTC
d_gene: TRBD1
v_gene: TRBV5-1
j_gene: TRBJ1-2
abundance: once

CDR3aa: CASRSSGGGYEQYF
CDR3nt: TGTGCCTCCCGATCCTCGGGAGGGGGCTACGAGCAGTACTTC
d_gene: TRBD2
v_gene: TRBV10-3
j_gene: TRBJ2-7
abundance: NA

CDR3aa: CASSLGRGGLGTQYF
CDR3nt: TGTGCCAGCAGCTTAGGACGGGGGGGCCTGGGTACGCAGTATTTT
d_gene: TRBD2
v_gene: TRBV7-2
j_gene: TRBJ2-3
abundance: NA

CDR3aa: CARSLDRGNSPLHF
CDR3nt: TGTGCCAGAAGCCTTGACAGGGGCAATTCACCCCTCCACTTT
d_gene: TRBD1
v_gene: TRBV5-3
j_gene: TRBJ1-6
abundance: NA

CDR3aa: CASNPGSLNTEAFF
CDR3nt: TGTGCCAGCAATCCGGGATCTCTGAACACTGAAGCTTTCTTT
d_gene: NA
v_gene: TRBV27
j_gene: TRBJ1-1
abundance: NA

CDR3aa: CASRGQGSNQPQHF
CDR3nt: TGTGCCAGCAGGGGACAGGGAAGCAATCAGCCCCAGCATTTT
d_gene: TRBD1
v_gene: TRBV2
j_gene: TRBJ1-5
abundance: NA

CDR3aa: CASSESGAGDTQYF
CDR3nt: TGCGCCAGCAGTGAGTCGGGGGCGGGAGATACGCAGTATTTT
d_gene: NA
v_gene: TRBV10-1
j_gene: TRBJ2-3
abundance: NA

CDR3aa: CASSLPGGGAGNTIYF
CDR3nt: TGTGCCAGCAGCCTTCCGGGGGGGGGCGCTGGAAACACCATATATTTT
d_gene: NA
v_gene: TRBV7-8
j_gene: TRBJ1-3
abundance: NA

CDR3aa: CASRNPGQGEGKLFF
CDR3nt: TGTGCCAGCCGGAACCCTGGACAGGGAGAGGGAAAACTGTTTTTT
d_gene: TRBD1
v_gene: TRBV19
j_gene: TRBJ1-4
abundance: NA

CDR3aa: CASSYARGGGGYTF
CDR3nt: TGTGCCAGCAGTTACGCCCGGGGGGGTGGTGGCTACACCTTC
d_gene: NA
v_gene: TRBV6-6
j_gene: TRBJ1-2
abundance: NA

CDR3aa: CASSEGGTYNEQFF
CDR3nt: TGCGCCAGCAGTGAGGGGGGGACCTACAATGAGCAGTTCTTC
d_gene: NA
v_gene: TRBV10-2
j_gene: TRBJ2-1
abundance: NA

CDR3aa: CASSVEVGGVRDYGYTF
CDR3nt: TGTGCCAGCAGCGTAGAGGTAGGGGGGGTTCGGGACTATGGCTACACCTTC
d_gene: NA
v_gene: TRBV9
j_gene: TRBJ1-2
abundance: NA

CDR3aa: CASSYSVRGEQYF
CDR3nt: TGTGCCAGCAGTTACTCCGTTCGCGGGGAGCAGTACTTC
d_gene: NA
v_gene: TRBV6-5
j_gene: TRBJ2-7
abundance: NA

CDR3aa: CASSQVGQGAANTEAFF
CDR3nt: TGCGCCAGCAGCCAAGTGGGACAGGGGGCCGCGAACACTGAAGCTTTCTTT
d_gene: TRBD1
v_gene: TRBV4-1
j_gene: TRBJ1-1
abundance: NA

CDR3aa: CASRDMNNSPLHF
CDR3nt: TGTGCCAGCAGGGACATGAATAATTCACCCCTCCACTTT
d_gene: NA
v_gene: TRBV6-5
j_gene: TRBJ1-6
abundance: NA

CDR3aa: CASSQALRGSKNIQYF
CDR3nt: TGTGCCAGCAGCCAAGCGCTCAGGGGGTCCAAAAACATTCAGTACTTC
d_gene: TRBD1
v_gene: TRBV14
j_gene: TRBJ2-4
abundance: NA

CDR3aa: CASSLRSGGGTDTQYF
CDR3nt: TGTGCCAGCAGCCTAAGATCAGGGGGAGGCACAGATACGCAGTATTTT
d_gene: TRBD1
v_gene: TRBV11-1
j_gene: TRBJ2-3
abundance: NA

CDR3aa: CASSHVWRGLREQFF
CDR3nt: TGTGCCAGTAGCCACGTATGGCGCGGCCTTAGGGAGCAGTTCTTC
d_gene: NA
v_gene: TRBV19
j_gene: TRBJ2-1
abundance: NA

CDR3aa: CASTGDLNTEAFF
CDR3nt: TGTGCCAGCACCGGTGACTTGAACACTGAAGCTTTCTTT
d_gene: NA
v_gene: TRBV2
j_gene: TRBJ1-1
abundance: NA

CDR3aa: CASSLRNSDGYTF
CDR3nt: TGTGCCAGCAGCTTAAGGAACAGTGATGGCTACACCTTC
d_gene: NA
v_gene: TRBV11-3
j_gene: TRBJ1-2
abundance: NA

CDR3aa: CASSDGQGGTEAFF
CDR3nt: TGTGCCAGCAGTGATGGACAGGGAGGCACTGAAGCTTTCTTT
d_gene: TRBD1
v_gene: TRBV6-1
j_gene: TRBJ1-1
abundance: NA

CDR3aa: CASSVGTNYGYTF
CDR3nt: TGTGCCAGCAGTGTGGGGACAAACTATGGCTACACCTTC
d_gene: NA
v_gene: TRBV2
j_gene: TRBJ1-2
abundance: NA

CDR3aa: CASSVDRNYGYTF
CDR3nt: TGTGCCAGCAGCGTAGACAGAAACTATGGCTACACCTTC
d_gene: NA
v_gene: TRBV9
j_gene: TRBJ1-2
abundance: few

CDR3aa: CASSLGTGGSDTQYF
CDR3nt: TGTGCCAGCAGCCTCGGTACAGGGGGCTCAGATACGCAGTATTTT
d_gene: TRBD1
v_gene: TRBV9
j_gene: TRBJ2-3
abundance: NA

CDR3aa: CASSPRGSYEQYF
CDR3nt: TGTGCCAGTAGCCCCCGGGGATCCTACGAGCAGTACTTC
d_gene: NA
v_gene: TRBV19
j_gene: TRBJ2-7
abundance: NA

CDR3aa: CASSLPSSSYNEQFF
CDR3nt: TGTGCCAGCAGCTTACCCTCGAGCTCCTACAATGAGCAGTTCTTC
d_gene: NA
v_gene: TRBV13
j_gene: TRBJ2-1
abundance: NA

CDR3aa: CASSFVGEGTEAFF
CDR3nt: TGCGCCAGCAGCTTCGTAGGAGAGGGCACTGAAGCTTTCTTT
d_gene: NA
v_gene: TRBV5-1
j_gene: TRBJ1-1
abundance: NA

CDR3aa: CASSTVQGGYTF
CDR3nt: TGTGCCAGTAGTACCGTCCAGGGGGGCTACACCTTC
d_gene: NA
v_gene: TRBV19
j_gene: TRBJ1-2
abundance: once

CDR3aa: CASEGGLKANSNQPQHF
CDR3nt: TGTGCCAGCGAAGGGGGTCTAAAGGCCAATAGCAATCAGCCCCAGCATTTT
d_gene: NA
v_gene: TRBV21-1
j_gene: TRBJ1-5
abundance: NA

CDR3aa: CASSQVTGGAGQPQHF
CDR3nt: TGCGCCAGCAGCCAAGTAACAGGGGGCGCCGGTCAGCCCCAGCATTTT
d_gene: TRBD1
v_gene: TRBV4-1
j_gene: TRBJ1-5
abundance: once

CDR3aa: CASSSPDRGRFPAGELFF
CDR3nt: TGCGCCAGCAGCTCACCGGACAGGGGCCGCTTTCCCGCCGGGGAGCTGTTTTTT
d_gene: TRBD1
v_gene: TRBV5-1
j_gene: TRBJ2-2
abundance: NA

CDR3aa: CASSSTGRGNTIYF
CDR3nt: TGTGCCTCCAGTAGTACAGGGCGGGGAAACACCATATATTTT
d_gene: NA
v_gene: TRBV19
j_gene: TRBJ1-3
abundance: NA

CDR3aa: CASTAPDPGDTEAFF
CDR3nt: TGCGCCAGCACCGCCCCCGACCCAGGGGACACTGAAGCTTTCTTT
d_gene: NA
v_gene: TRBV10-1
j_gene: TRBJ1-1
abundance: NA

CDR3aa: CASSYSGDYGYTF
CDR3nt: TGTGCCAGCAGTTACTCAGGGGACTATGGCTACACCTTC
d_gene: NA
v_gene: TRBV6-5
j_gene: TRBJ1-2
abundance: few

CDR3aa: CASSLRTYPPTDTQYF
CDR3nt: TGTGCCAGCAGCCTAAGGACTTACCCACCGACAGATACGCAGTATTTT
d_gene: NA
v_gene: TRBV5-4
j_gene: TRBJ2-3
abundance: NA

CDR3aa: CASSPSGQEPNLF
CDR3nt: TGTGCCAGCTCACCATCGGGACAGGAGCCCAATCTCTTT
d_gene: TRBD1
v_gene: TRBV18
j_gene: TRBJ1-1
abundance: few

CDR3aa: CASRKGEAEGYTF
CDR3nt: TGTGCCAGCAGGAAAGGGGAGGCGGAGGGCTACACCTTC
d_gene: NA
v_gene: TRBV6-1
j_gene: TRBJ1-2
abundance: NA

CDR3aa: CSVIRQGAPEAFF
CDR3nt: TGCAGCGTAATCAGACAGGGGGCCCCTGAAGCTTTCTTT
d_gene: TRBD1
v_gene: TRBV29-1
j_gene: TRBJ1-1
abundance: NA

CDR3aa: CASSTNRGFHGYTF
CDR3nt: TGTGCCAGCAGTACAAACAGGGGATTTCATGGCTACACCTTC
d_gene: TRBD1
v_gene: TRBV28
j_gene: TRBJ1-2
abundance: NA

CDR3aa: CASEAGGTDTQYF
CDR3nt: TGTGCCAGTGAAGCGGGGGGAACAGATACGCAGTATTTT
d_gene: TRBD2
v_gene: TRBV7-2
j_gene: TRBJ2-3
abundance: NA

CDR3aa: CASSFGQASTNEKLFF
CDR3nt: TGTGCCAGCTCATTCGGACAGGCTTCAACTAATGAAAAACTGTTTTTT
d_gene: TRBD1
v_gene: TRBV18
j_gene: TRBJ1-4
abundance: once

CDR3aa: CASSLSGIYEQYF
CDR3nt: TGTGCCAGCAGCCTTAGCGGGATCTACGAGCAGTACTTC
d_gene: TRBD2
v_gene: TRBV11-1
j_gene: TRBJ2-7
abundance: NA

CDR3aa: CASSFYRDTEAFF
CDR3nt: TGTGCCAGCAGCTTTTACAGGGACACTGAAGCTTTCTTT
d_gene: NA
v_gene: TRBV11-3
j_gene: TRBJ1-1
abundance: NA

CDR3aa: CASSLGQSYNEQFF
CDR3nt: TGCGCCAGCAGCTTGGGACAGTCCTACAATGAGCAGTTCTTC
d_gene: NA
v_gene: TRBV5-1
j_gene: TRBJ2-1
abundance: NA

CDR3aa: CASSLNQGANYGYTF
CDR3nt: TGTGCCAGCAGCTTAAATCAGGGGGCTAACTATGGCTACACCTTC
d_gene: TRBD1
v_gene: TRBV7-9
j_gene: TRBJ1-2
abundance: NA

CDR3aa: CASSLTGYTEAFF
CDR3nt: TGTGCCAGCAGTCTGACAGGGTACACTGAAGCTTTCTTT
d_gene: TRBD1
v_gene: TRBV6-5
j_gene: TRBJ1-1
abundance: NA

CDR3aa: CASSPRTKEDIQYF
CDR3nt: TGTGCCAGCAGCCCCCGGACAAAAGAGGACATTCAGTACTTC
d_gene: NA
v_gene: TRBV5-8
j_gene: TRBJ2-4
abundance: NA

CDR3aa: CASSFAGTEAFF
CDR3nt: TGTGCCAGCTCTTTCGCGGGGACTGAAGCTTTCTTT
d_gene: NA
v_gene: TRBV6-6
j_gene: TRBJ1-1
abundance: NA

CDR3aa: CASRGSGNTEAFF
CDR3nt: TGTGCCAGCAGGGGATCGGGAAACACTGAAGCTTTCTTT
d_gene: NA
v_gene: TRBV9
j_gene: TRBJ1-1
abundance: NA

CDR3aa: CAWSVKDRGKFGGYTF
CDR3nt: TGTGCCTGGAGTGTAAAGGACAGGGGAAAGTTTGGTGGCTACACCTTC
d_gene: TRBD1
v_gene: TRBV30
j_gene: TRBJ1-2
abundance: NA

CDR3aa: CASSSRRTDPYTF
CDR3nt: TGTGCCAGCAGCTCCCGTCGGACAGACCCCTACACCTTC
d_gene: NA
v_gene: TRBV13
j_gene: TRBJ1-2
abundance: NA